Each of the 28 T cell receptor beta chains below was sequenced from the same sample in a study of T cells in Graves' hyperthyroidism and ophthalmopathy. Researchers took RNA transcripts and amplified the TCR beta CDR3 regions from them. The HTBI set primed first-round TCR CDR3 RT-PCR. TCRdb itself ran the multiplex PCR reads through MiXCR, one entry per CDR3 protein. The profile shows 700,000 to 950,000 distinct CDR3 sequences, under 45% of them singletons. The sequenced sample consisted of blood. These TCRs come from a woman aged 40 to 55 with Graves' hyperthyroidism.

This clonotype has just a few counts. The chain links TRBV7-2 to TRBJ2-2, with 11 nucleotides matching TRBD1. CDR1 SGHTA and CDR2 FQGNSA come from the germline V gene. The CDR3 spans 16 residues. V lost 1 base to trimming and J lost 3 bases; unmatched junction nucleotides: 1. CDR3 coding DNA: TGTGCCAGCAGCTTAGGGGGACAGGGGGACACCGGGGAGCTGTTTTTT. It specifies CASSLGGQGDTGELFF.

To note about this clonotype: A much larger clone is a single base away; this may be a read error. The chain employs TRBV10-3 and TRBJ1-2, with D unclear. V lost 4 bases, J lost 5 bases, and 11 bases lay in between. The V gene's germline CDR1 is ENHRY and CDR2 SYGVKD. This CDR3 contains 13 residues. CDR3 DNA sequence: TGTGCCATCAGTGTCGGCCAGCGTTATGGCTACACCTTC. This translates into CAISVGQRYGYTF.

This clonotype was picked up a small number of times. The CDR3 is CASSPPPGGGAFF. The CDR3 DNA sequence: TGTGCCAGCAGCCCTCCCCCGGGAGGGGGAGCTTTCTTT. V gene TRBV11-2 combines with J gene TRBJ1-1, with D possibly TRBD1 on 6 matching bases. The V gene's germline CDR1 is SGHAT and CDR2 FQNNGV. The CDR3 is 13 amino acids. V was cut by 5 bases and J by 10 bases, with 17 bases left in between.

This clonotype was counted between two and nine times. The gene calls are TRBV5-1 and TRBJ1-4; D is unclear. The germline gives CDR1 SGHRS, CDR2 YFSETQ. This CDR3 comprises 13 residues. Trimming removed 4 bases at V and 7 bases at J, with 11 bases between. The CDR3 protein is CASSPLTGEKLFF. The CDR3 nucleotides read TGCGCCAGCAGCCCCCTTACTGGTGAAAAACTGTTTTTT.

The chain is built from TRBV5-1 and TRBJ2-7, with D tentatively TRBD2 (6 bases). Trimming shortened V by 0 bases and J by 0 bases, and 13 bases separated the two germline ends. The germline V gene has CDR1 SGHRS and CDR2 YFSETQ. The CDR3 loop spans 16 amino acids. CDR3 region: CASSLGGISHSYEQYF. The CDR3 nucleotides read TGCGCCAGCAGCTTGGGCGGGATTTCCCACTCCTACGAGCAGTACTTC.

As regards this clonotype: A much more abundant neighbour one base away suggests this may be a read error. CDR3: CASSPTGGWTETQYF. In DNA, the CDR3 is TGTGCCAGCAGCCCAACAGGGGGTTGGACGGAGACCCAGTACTTC. The genes are TRBV7-2 and TRBJ2-5; 8 nucleotides match TRBD1. CDR3 size: 15 residues. Trimming removed 5 bases from V and 5 bases from J; junction bases left unmatched: 10. Per the germline V gene, CDR1 is SGHTA and CDR2 is FQGNSA.

Remarks on this clonotype: The likely explanation is a read error, given a far larger clone one base away. The chain uses TRBV25-1 and TRBJ1-1, with D uncertain. This CDR3 is 13 amino acids long. Between the trimmed V and J ends, which lost 5 bases and 5 bases, there was a span of 12 bases. Germline CDR1 reads MGHDK; CDR2 reads SYGVNS. CDR3 DNA sequence: TGTGCCAGCAGTAGGCATGGTGGAACTGAAGCTTTCTTT. Its protein product is CASSRHGGTEAFF.

In its sample, this clonotype was seen a few times. V is TRBV5-6 and J is TRBJ2-7; a possible D gene is TRBD1 (6 bases). The CDR3 is made up of 16 amino acids. The V gene's germline CDR1 is SGHDT and CDR2 YYEEEE. Trimming shortened V by 4 bases and J by 5 bases, and 22 bases separated the two germline ends. CDR3 DNA: TGTGCCAGCAGCCCCGAGAAGACAGGAGGAGCCGACGAGCAGTACTTC. Protein product: CASSPEKTGGADEQYF.

The genes are TRBV6-5 and TRBJ2-2; 9 bases match TRBD2. This CDR3 has 16 amino acids. V lost 1 base to trimming and J lost 4 bases; unmatched junction nucleotides: 4. Per the germline V gene, CDR1 is MNHEY and CDR2 is SVGAGI. The CDR3 region is CASSYWAGGPTGELFF. The DNA for the CDR3 is TGTGCCAGCAGTTACTGGGCGGGAGGGCCCACCGGGGAGCTGTTTTTT.

This clonotype appeared once. The gene calls are TRBV2 and TRBJ1-4; possibly TRBD1 for D (5 bases). The CDR3 length is 15 residues. CDR1 is SNHLY, CDR2 FYNNEI, per germline. V was pared by 6 bases and J by 5 bases, with 16 bases between. This CDR3 reads CASSGLRERNEKLFF. Here the CDR3 DNA reads TGTGCCAGCAGCGGACTCAGGGAGAGGAATGAAAAACTGTTTTTT.

This clonotype was recorded many times. The chain uses TRBV7-9 and TRBJ1-6, with D possibly TRBD1 on 6 matching bases. The CDR3 has 15 amino acids. Germline-derived CDR1 and CDR2 are SEHNR and FQNEAQ (reference sequence). The V gene lost 5 bases and the J gene lost 9 bases, with 17 bases spanning the gap. This chain's CDR3 is CASSPPPGAASPLHF. CDR3 sequence (DNA): TGTGCCAGCAGCCCCCCCCCGGGGGCCGCTTCACCCCTCCACTTT.

In this sample, this clonotype turned up many times. The rearrangement uses TRBV29-1 and TRBJ1-2; 8 bases align to TRBD1. This CDR3 is built from 15 residues. Trimming removed 2 bases from V and 7 bases from J; junction bases left unmatched: 12. Germline V gene sequence: CDR1 SQVTM, CDR2 ANQGSEA. In nucleotides, the CDR3 is TGCAGCGTTGAAAGAGGGACAGGACCCGTCTCTGGCTACACCTTC. It yields the protein CSVERGTGPVSGYTF.

The rearrangement joins TRBV20-1 to TRBJ1-1; no definite D call. V was cut by 0 bases and J by 11 bases, with 13 bases left in between. Germline V CDR1 and CDR2: DFQATT, SNEGSKA (reference sequence). The CDR3 extends over 12 amino acids. Written as DNA, the CDR3 is TGCAGTGCTAGAGATCGGGCGGCTAGGGCTTTCTTT. Translated: CSARDRAARAFF.

Ten or more counts support this clonotype. The rearrangement uses TRBV7-9 and TRBJ2-5; D unresolved. The CDR3 is 11 amino acids. CDR1 and CDR2 from the germline V gene are SEHNR and FQNEAQ (reference sequence). Trimming stripped 4 bases from V and 6 bases from J, with 6 bases between. The CDR3 bases are TGTGCCAGCAGCTCATCCCAGACCCAGTACTTC. Protein: CASSSSQTQYF.

This clonotype turned up a few times. V usage is TRBV4-3 and J usage is TRBJ1-2; D is undetermined. The V gene's germline CDR1 is LGHNA and CDR2 YSLEER. Trimming stripped 1 base from V and 2 bases from J, with 8 bases between. The CDR3 runs to 14 residues. The chain's CDR3 is CASSQVPQNYGYTF. CDR3 nucleotides: TGCGCCAGCAGCCAAGTTCCCCAAAACTATGGCTACACCTTC.

Regarding this clonotype: This may be a read error: a much more frequent sequence differs by one nucleotide. The V gene is TRBV9, the J gene TRBJ1-1; D is uncertain. V lost 3 bases and J lost 7, with 10 bases in between. Germline loops: CDR1 SGDLS, CDR2 YYNGEE. The CDR3 contains 12 residues. The CDR3 protein is CASSAGRGEAFF. In DNA form, the CDR3 reads TGTGCCAGCAGCGCAGGTCGCGGTGAAGCTTTCTTT. The variable domain in full, completed from reference TRBV9 and TRBJ1-1, reads DSGVTQTPKHLITATGQRVTLRCSPRSGDLSVYWYQQSLDQGLQFLIQYYNGEERAKGNILERFSAQQFPDLHSELNLSSLELGDSALYFCASSAGRGEAFFGQGTRLTVV.

This clonotype turned up a few times. V is TRBV6-1 and J is TRBJ1-4, with 9 bases aligning to TRBD1. With 4 bases clipped from V and 15 bases from J, the junction kept 12 bases outside the gene matches. The CDR3 extends over 14 amino acids. From germline, CDR1 is MNHNS and CDR2 SASEGT. The CDR3 sequence is CASSAETGGAVLFF. The CDR3 DNA sequence: TGTGCCAGCAGTGCTGAGACAGGGGGGGCGGTTTTGTTTTTT.

This clonotype has a count of ten or more. The rearrangement links TRBV5-6 to TRBJ1-6, with TRBD1 identical over 10 bases. Germline V CDR1 and CDR2: SGHDT, YYEEEE. CDR3 length: 14 amino acids. With 4 bases clipped from V and 8 bases from J, the junction kept 3 bases outside the gene matches. The CDR3 nucleotides read TGTGCCAGCAGCACGGGACAGGGGCATTCACCCCTCCACTTT. As protein: CASSTGQGHSPLHF.

The rearrangement links TRBV6-5 to TRBJ2-7; 8 positions match TRBD1. Germline assignment: CDR1 MNHEY and CDR2 SVGAGI. The CDR3 spans 15 residues. Trimming took 5 bases from V and 6 from J; bases not matched to a gene: 12. The CDR3 DNA reads as TGTGCCAGCAGTCCCACCGGGACAGGCCGTCGCGAGCAGTACTTC. Its translation is CASSPTGTGRREQYF.

At least ten counts were recorded for this clonotype. The chain carries TRBV9 and TRBJ1-5; perhaps TRBD1 as D (5 bases). V dropped 4 bases and J dropped 7 bases, with 15 bases sitting between them. Germline V gives CDR1 SGDLS, CDR2 YYNGEE. CDR3 size: 14 residues. CDR3 sequence reads: CASSRGGSGQPQHF. The CDR3 region has the DNA TGTGCCAGCAGCCGTGGGGGGTCTGGGCAGCCCCAGCATTTT.

This clonotype was detected a few times. The J gene is TRBJ2-5, the V gene TRBV12-3 or TRBV12-4; 7 positions match TRBD1. The CDR3 has 13 residues. The trim removed 5 bases at V and 7 bases at J, leaving 7 bases unmatched. DNA of the CDR3: TGTGCCAGCAGTACGACAGGGCCGTGGACCCAGTACTTC. Its translation is CASSTTGPWTQYF.

There are a few counts of this clonotype. The chain couples TRBV4-1 to TRBJ1-5; D unresolved. The CDR3 totals 13 residues. Germline V gene lookup returns CDR1 MGHRA and CDR2 YSYEKL. Trimming stripped 4 bases from V and 6 bases from J, with 10 bases between. The DNA for the CDR3 is TGCGCCAGCAGCCGAACTCTAGTTCAGCCCCAGCATTTT. Protein: CASSRTLVQPQHF.

This clonotype has at least ten counts. The chain recombines TRBV29-1 with TRBJ2-7, with D perhaps TRBD2 (6 bases). The CDR3 covers 14 residues. V was clipped by 4 bases and J by 9 bases, with 22 bases between them. The V gene's germline CDR1 is SQVTM and CDR2 ANQGSEA. CDR3 sequence: CSVVVVGGRSMQYF. The CDR3 DNA reads as TGCAGCGTTGTGGTGGTCGGGGGTAGGTCGATGCAGTACTTC.

This clonotype has at least ten counts. The chain uses TRBV10-3 and TRBJ2-7; TRBD1 matches at 12 bases. This CDR3 has 14 residues. V dropped 6 bases and J dropped 5; count of bases not matched to a gene: 5. CDR1 and CDR2 (germline): ENHRY, SYGVKD. The CDR3 protein is CAIRSGTGGDEQYF. The DNA for the CDR3 is TGTGCCATCAGGTCCGGGACAGGGGGCGACGAGCAGTACTTC.

In its sample, this clonotype was seen many times. V gene TRBV19 combines with J gene TRBJ2-7; a possible D gene is TRBD2 (5 bases). V was cut by 3 bases and J by 5 bases, with 5 bases left in between. The CDR3 contains 11 residues. Germline V gene lookup returns CDR1 LNHDA and CDR2 SQIVND (reference sequence). The CDR3 loop reads CASSMRDEQYF. DNA of the CDR3: TGTGCCAGTAGTATGAGGGACGAGCAGTACTTC. Using reference TRBV19 and TRBJ2-7 for the parts outside the CDR3, the full variable domain is DGGITQSPKYLFRKEGQNVTLSCEQNLNHDAMYWYRQDPGQGLRLIYYSQIVNDFQKGDIAEGYSVSREKKESFPLTVTSAQKNPTAFYLCASSMRDEQYFGPGTRLTVT.

The CDR3 here is CASSLWDRGEAFF. The CDR3 DNA sequence: TGTGCCAGCAGCTTATGGGACAGGGGTGAAGCTTTCTTT. The V and J genes are TRBV11-2 and TRBJ1-1, with 10 bases identical to TRBD1. The ends lost 2 bases at V and 7 bases at J; junction bases unmatched: 1. CDR3 size: 13 residues. Germline V gene sequence: CDR1 SGHAT, CDR2 FQNNGV.

The rearrangement joins TRBV10-3 to TRBJ1-5; D unclear. With 0 bases removed from V and 2 bases from J, the gap between germline ends came to 8 bases. The CDR3 spans 15 residues. Germline V gene data show CDR1 as ENHRY and CDR2 as SYGVKD. This chain's CDR3 is CAISESSRGNQPQHF. The CDR3 DNA sequence: TGTGCCATCAGTGAGTCGAGCAGAGGCAATCAGCCCCAGCATTTT.

This clonotype was seen many times. The V and J genes are TRBV7-2 and TRBJ2-7; 9 bases are a match to TRBD1. The germline V gene has CDR1 SGHTA and CDR2 FQGNSA. The CDR3 sequence is 13 residues long. V was clipped by 6 bases and J by 1 base; unmatched bases: 1. CDR3 in amino acids: CASRGQGSYEQYF. CDR3 bases: TGTGCCAGCAGAGGACAGGGGTCCTACGAGCAGTACTTC. Filled out from reference TRBV7-2 and TRBJ2-7, the complete variable domain reads GAGVSQSPSNKVTEKGKDVELRCDPISGHTALYWYRQSLGQGLEFLIYFQGNSAPDKSGLPSDRFSAERTGGSVSTLTIQRTQQEDSAVYLCASRGQGSYEQYFGPGTRLTVT.